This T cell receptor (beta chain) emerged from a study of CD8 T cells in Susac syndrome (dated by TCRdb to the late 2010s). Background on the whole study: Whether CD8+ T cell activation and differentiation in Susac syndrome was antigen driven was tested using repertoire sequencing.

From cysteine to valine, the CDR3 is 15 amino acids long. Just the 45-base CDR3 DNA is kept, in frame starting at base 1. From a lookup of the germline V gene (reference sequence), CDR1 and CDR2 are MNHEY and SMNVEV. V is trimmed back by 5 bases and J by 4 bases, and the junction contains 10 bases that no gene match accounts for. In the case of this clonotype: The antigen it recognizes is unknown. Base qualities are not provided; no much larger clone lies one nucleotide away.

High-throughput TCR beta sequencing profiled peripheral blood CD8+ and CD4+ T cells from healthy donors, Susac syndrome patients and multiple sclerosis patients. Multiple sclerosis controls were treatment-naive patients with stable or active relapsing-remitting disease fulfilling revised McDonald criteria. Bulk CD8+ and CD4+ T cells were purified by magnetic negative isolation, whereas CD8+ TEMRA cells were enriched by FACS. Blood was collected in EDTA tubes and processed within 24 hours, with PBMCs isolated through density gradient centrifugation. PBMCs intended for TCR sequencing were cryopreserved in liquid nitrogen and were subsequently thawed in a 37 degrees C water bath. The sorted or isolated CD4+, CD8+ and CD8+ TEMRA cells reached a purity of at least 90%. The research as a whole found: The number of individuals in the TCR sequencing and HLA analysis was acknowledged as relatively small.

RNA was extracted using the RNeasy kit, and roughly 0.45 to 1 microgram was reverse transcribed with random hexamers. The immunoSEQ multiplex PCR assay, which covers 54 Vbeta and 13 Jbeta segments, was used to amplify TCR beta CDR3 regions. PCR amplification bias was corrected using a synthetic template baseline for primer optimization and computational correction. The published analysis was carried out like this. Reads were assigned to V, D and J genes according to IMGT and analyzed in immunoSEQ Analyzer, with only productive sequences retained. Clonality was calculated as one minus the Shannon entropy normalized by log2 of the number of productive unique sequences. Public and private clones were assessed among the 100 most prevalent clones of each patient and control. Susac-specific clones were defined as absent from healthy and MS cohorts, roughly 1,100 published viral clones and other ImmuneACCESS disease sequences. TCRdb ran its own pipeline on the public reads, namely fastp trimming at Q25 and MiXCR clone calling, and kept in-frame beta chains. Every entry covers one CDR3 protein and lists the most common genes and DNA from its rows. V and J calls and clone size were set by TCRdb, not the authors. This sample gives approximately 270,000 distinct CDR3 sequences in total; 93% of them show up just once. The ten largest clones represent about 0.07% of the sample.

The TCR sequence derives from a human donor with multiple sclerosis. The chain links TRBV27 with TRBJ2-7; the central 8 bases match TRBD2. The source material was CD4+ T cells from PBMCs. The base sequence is TGTGCCAGCAGTCGGGCCGGACTAGCCGCTTACGAGCAGTACGTC. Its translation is CASSRAGLAAYEQYV.